The 17 T cell receptor beta chains presented below share a single source sample, sequenced in a study of tumor T cells in aggressive B-cell lymphoma. Repertoires were generated with immunoSEQ multiplex PCR, while TCRdb's copy carries only in-frame clones and drops some. The sample lists 10,000 or so clones, 80% to 95% occurring once. Sequencing was done on a sample of tumor tissue. The source of these receptors is an adult with diffuse large B cell lymphoma.

This clone was found once. Other DNA sequences from this sample encode an identical CDR3 as well. V usage is TRBV6-5 and J usage is TRBJ1-1; 7 bases are a match to TRBD1. Germline-derived CDR1 and CDR2 are MNHEY and SVGAGI. This CDR3 spans 15 amino acids. J was trimmed by 4 bases and V by 6 bases; bases with no gene match: 11. CDR3: CASRPPGTAGTEAFF. Written as DNA, the CDR3 is TGTGCCAGCAGGCCCCCCGGGACAGCTGGCACTGAAGCTTTCTTT.

This clone was picked up one time. The J gene is TRBJ2-5, the V gene TRBV5-4; 16 positions agree with TRBD2. CDR3 size: 18 residues. J lost 5 bases, V lost 4 bases, and 11 bases had no gene match. Per the germline V gene, CDR1 is SGHNT and CDR2 is YYREEE (reference sequence). The CDR3 region is CASSPRGTSGGVWETQYF. The CDR3 DNA reads as TGTGCCAGCAGCCCCAGGGGGACTAGCGGGGGGGTTTGGGAGACCCAGTACTTC.

This chain connects TRBV5-1 to TRBJ2-7; 9 bases fit TRBD1. There are 14 residues in the CDR3. The V gene end was trimmed by 4 bases and the J gene end by 5 bases; junction bases not matched to a gene: 7. Germline loops: CDR1 SGHRS, CDR2 YFSETQ. CDR3 nucleotide sequence: TGCGCCAGCAGCCAAACAGGGGGCTACGACGAGCAGTACTTC. Its translation: CASSQTGGYDEQYF.

This chain links TRBV6-6 with TRBJ2-2, with TRBD2 matching 8 bases. This CDR3 comprises 14 residues. V lost 10 bases to trimming and J lost 4 bases; unmatched junction nucleotides: 8. The germline gives CDR1 MNHNY, CDR2 SVGAGI (reference sequence). The DNA for the CDR3 is TGTGCCAACGGGGGGGGAGGGGGCACCGGGGAGCTGTTTTTT. This codes for CANGGGGGTGELFF.

For this clone: The junction shows a germline mismatch at one end, possibly a read error. The V gene is TRBV5-8, the J gene TRBJ2-5; 7 nucleotides match TRBD2. The CDR3 is 14 amino acids. In germline, CDR1 is SGHTS, CDR2 YDEGEE. CDR3 in amino acids: CASGRGERQETQYF. Written as DNA, the CDR3 is TGTGCCAGCGGCCGGGGGGAGCGGCAAGAGACCCAATACTTC.

The CDR3: CASSPRGGRTDTQYF. The CDR3 DNA follows: TGTGCCAGCAGCCCCCGCGGCGGGCGCACAGATACGCAGTATTTT. The chain links TRBV11-3 to TRBJ2-3; tentatively, D is TRBD2 (5 bases). Germline loops: CDR1 SGHNT, CDR2 YENEEA. The length of the CDR3 is 15 residues. V dropped 5 bases and J dropped 1 base, with 13 bases sitting between them.

This chain joins TRBV19 and TRBJ2-2; D uncertain. Germline V gene sequence: CDR1 LNHDA, CDR2 SQIVND (reference sequence). The CDR3 has 14 residues. V was cut by 4 bases and J by 1 base, with 7 bases left in between. CDR3 residues: CASSTRQNTGELFF. DNA for the CDR3: TGTGCCAGTAGTACGCGACAGAACACCGGGGAGCTGTTTTTT.

This clone appeared a single time. Its ends do not fully match the called genes, so a read error is possible. The chain couples TRBV7-6 to TRBJ2-7; tentatively, D is TRBD1 (6 bases). Germline CDR1 is SGHVS and CDR2 is FNYEAQ. The CDR3 runs 11 residues. In DNA, the CDR3 is TGTGCCAGCAGCTTAGGACAGGATTTCCTCTTC. Its translation is CASSLGQDFLF.

This chain links TRBV7-9 with TRBJ1-2, with 7 nucleotides matching TRBD1. After removal of 4 bases from V and 4 bases from J, the junction contained 3 bases not matched to a gene. Germline V gives CDR1 SEHNR, CDR2 FQNEAQ (reference sequence). The CDR3 totals 13 residues. The CDR3 nucleotides read TGTGCCAGCAGCTACGACAGGGCCTATGGCTACACCTTC. Translation gives CASSYDRAYGYTF.

The chain joins TRBV19 to TRBJ2-4, with 7 bases lining up with TRBD1. The CDR3 is 15 amino acids. V lost 5 bases and J lost 6; bases outside the gene matches: 10. Germline CDR1 LNHDA, CDR2 SQIVND (reference sequence). The CDR3 protein is CASSRLDRVVNIQYF. The CDR3 nucleotides read TGTGCCAGTAGTCGCCTCGACAGGGTGGTAAACATTCAGTACTTC.

This clone has only one observation. The rearrangement uses TRBV30 and TRBJ2-7; no definite D call. Germline V lookup: CDR1 GTSNPN, CDR2 SVGIG (reference sequence). V shed 1 base and J shed 5 bases, with 6 bases lying between them. This CDR3 is 11 amino acids long. The CDR3 bases are TGTGCCTGGAGTGCCCCCAACGAGCAGTACTTC. Protein: CAWSAPNEQYF.

The chain links TRBV13 to TRBJ2-3, with TRBD2 matching over 7 bases. Germline V gene sequence: CDR1 PRHDT, CDR2 FYEKMQ (reference sequence). J lost 4 bases, V lost 4 bases, and 8 bases had no gene match. The CDR3 is made up of 15 amino acids. The CDR3 protein is CASSSRGSSSDTQYF. The CDR3 DNA reads as TGTGCCAGCAGCTCCCGCGGGAGTAGCTCAGATACGCAGTATTTT. The complete variable domain, with remaining parts taken from reference TRBV13 and TRBJ2-3, reads AAGVIQSPRHLIKEKRETATLKCYPIPRHDTVYWYQQGPGQDPQFLISFYEKMQSDKGSIPDRFSAQQFSDYHSELNMSSLELGDSALYFCASSSRGSSSDTQYFGPGTRLTVL.

The chain is built from TRBV7-8 and TRBJ2-3; 9 positions match TRBD2. The CDR3 covers 15 residues. V was clipped by 3 bases and J by 5 bases; unmatched bases: 6. The germline gives CDR1 SGHVS, CDR2 FQNEAQ. The CDR3 region is CASSFGLAPQDTQYF. As DNA, the CDR3 is TGTGCCAGCAGCTTTGGACTAGCGCCCCAAGATACGCAGTATTTT. The full variable domain, rest sourced from reference TRBV7-8 and TRBJ2-3, is GAGVSQSPRYKVAKRGQDVALRCDPISGHVSLFWYQQALGQGPEFLTYFQNEAQLDKSGLPSDRFFAERPEGSVSTLKIQRTQQEDSAVYLCASSFGLAPQDTQYFGPGTRLTVL.

The V call is TRBV13, the J call TRBJ2-7, with 9 bases lining up with TRBD2. Germline-derived CDR1 and CDR2 are PRHDT and FYEKMQ (reference sequence). CDR3 length: 20 residues. Germline trimming cut 0 bases from V and 0 bases from J; bases unmatched to any gene: 15. For the CDR3, the DNA is TGTGCCAGCAGCTTAGGTACGTCTCAAGCGGGGGGACCTACCTCCTACGAGCAGTACTTC. It codes for CASSLGTSQAGGPTSYEQYF.

The chain is built from TRBV5-1 and TRBJ1-1; a weak D match, TRBD1 (6 bases). V lost 2 bases, J lost 1 base, and 15 bases lay in between. CDR3 size: 16 residues. Germline V gives CDR1 SGHRS, CDR2 YFSETQ. The CDR3 coding sequence is TGCGCCAGCAGCTTTAGGGGGGGCCACGAGAACACTGAAGCTTTCTTT. Encoded protein: CASSFRGGHENTEAFF.

The chain uses TRBV4-1 and TRBJ2-7; TRBD1 aligns across 7 bases. Germline loops: CDR1 MGHRA, CDR2 YSYEKL. The CDR3 totals 16 residues. V lost 3 bases, J lost 3 bases, and 11 bases stayed unmatched. The CDR3 DNA sequence: TGCGCCAGCAGCCAGATACCGGGACAGAGATACTACGAGCAGTACTTC. Protein: CASSQIPGQRYYEQYF.

This chain connects TRBV5-1 to TRBJ1-6; 11 positions agree with TRBD1. The ends lost 0 bases at V and 14 bases at J; junction bases unmatched: 16. Germline V CDR1 and CDR2: SGHRS, YFSETQ. CDR3 length equals 18 residues. DNA of the CDR3: TGCGCCAGCAGCTTGGCCGGGATGGGACAGGGGGGTTTACCGGCCCTCCACTTT. This sequence encodes CASSLAGMGQGGLPALHF.